Listed below are T cell receptor beta chains from one sample, sequenced in a study of CD8+ T cells in alopecia areata. The assay was immunoSEQ multiplex PCR, and TCRdb's table has in-frame clones only and misses some. The sample yields some 200,000 clones, 43% seen once. The sequences come from CD4+ T cells sorted from blood, collected between weeks 36 and 40, from a patient treated with tofacitinib. All receptors derive from a human donor with alopecia areata. Both conserved end residues are part of each CDR3. A D gene is named only where the DNA matches it firmly. A row's size may be missing; if present it is once, few, many or a size class.

CDR3 protein	CDR3 DNA	V gene	J gene	clone size	D gene
CASSGVAKNIQYF	TGTGCCAGCAGTGGGGTAGCCAAAAACATTCAGTACTTC	TRBV2	TRBJ2-4	few	-
CSVDNILEGQYF	TGCAGCGTTGACAATATTTTAGAGGGCCAGTACTTC	TRBV29-1	TRBJ2-5	-	-
CSGRTPNTEAFF	TGCAGCGGCCGGACACCTAACACTGAAGCTTTCTTT	TRBV29-1	TRBJ1-1	-	-
CASSSIPGQEAGYTF	TGCGCCAGCAGCTCCATCCCGGGACAGGAAGCAGGCTACACCTTC	TRBV5-1	TRBJ1-2	-	TRBD1
CAWRNSGTGNTIYF	TGTGCCTGGAGAAATTCAGGGACAGGAAACACCATATATTTT	TRBV30	TRBJ1-3	-	-
CASNRRGLAGEFEQFF	TGTGCCAGTAACCGCCGCGGACTAGCGGGAGAATTTGAGCAGTTCTTC	TRBV19	TRBJ2-1	-	TRBD2
CASSIDGKGQPQHF	TGTGCCAGTAGTATTGATGGAAAGGGACAGCCCCAGCATTTT	TRBV19	TRBJ1-5	-	-
CASSLRGPGWGSKNIQYF	TGTGCCAGCAGTTTGAGGGGCCCTGGCTGGGGTTCCAAAAACATTCAGTACTTC	TRBV27	TRBJ2-4	-	-
CAWTFSGTSVYEQYF	TGTGCCTGGACCTTCTCCGGGACTAGCGTATACGAGCAGTACTTC	TRBV30	TRBJ2-7	few	TRBD2
CASRPAGRERYEQYF	TGCGCCAGCAGACCCGCCGGGCGGGAGAGGTACGAGCAGTACTTC	TRBV4-1	TRBJ2-7	-	TRBD2
CASSLAGISTEAFF	TGCGCCAGCAGCTTGGCGGGAATCAGCACTGAAGCTTTCTTT	TRBV5-1	TRBJ1-1	-	-
CATSRGQAVTDTQYF	TGTGCCACCAGCAGAGGTCAGGCCGTCACAGATACGCAGTATTTT	TRBV15	TRBJ2-3	-	-
CAWSVLFGDPQETQYF	TGTGCCTGGAGTGTACTGTTCGGGGACCCCCAAGAGACCCAGTACTTC	TRBV30	TRBJ2-5	-	-
CASRSYNEQFF	TGTGCCAGCAGGAGCTACAATGAGCAGTTCTTC	TRBV7-9	TRBJ2-1	-	-
CASSPQGGDTQYF	TGTGCCAGCTCACCCCAAGGGGGAGATACGCAGTATTTT	TRBV18	TRBJ2-3	few	-
CASSVGSSGAATDTQYF	TGTGCCAGCAGCGTAGGATCTAGCGGGGCCGCAACAGATACGCAGTATTTT	TRBV9	TRBJ2-3	-	TRBD2
CASSETGTGVGGTEAFF	TGTGCCAGCAGTGAGACCGGGACAGGAGTAGGTGGGACTGAAGCTTTCTTT	TRBV25-1	TRBJ1-1	-	TRBD1
CAWTEPGLAGGRLEQYF	TGTGCCTGGACGGAACCGGGACTAGCGGGAGGGCGGCTCGAGCAGTACTTC	TRBV30	TRBJ2-7	-	TRBD2
CASSPFDATNEKLFF	TGCGCCAGCAGCCCGTTCGATGCAACTAATGAAAAACTGTTTTTT	TRBV5-1	TRBJ1-4	few	-
CSVLSREVSNTDTQYF	TGCAGCGTTCTTAGTAGGGAGGTTTCCAACACAGATACGCAGTATTTT	TRBV29-1	TRBJ2-3	-	-
CASSQPGYPYVMYEQYF	TGCGCCAGCAGTCAGCCGGGCTACCCCTATGTCATGTACGAGCAGTACTTC	TRBV23-1	TRBJ2-7	-	-
CASSVGTGELFF	TGTGCCAGCAGCGTCGGAACCGGGGAGCTGTTTTTT	TRBV11-2	TRBJ2-2	-	-
CASSLREGFDEQYF	TGTGCCAGCAGCCTACGGGAGGGTTTCGACGAGCAGTACTTC	TRBV7-9	TRBJ2-7	-	TRBD2
CASSEVWGRGSNQPQHF	TGTGCCAGCAGTGAAGTTTGGGGCAGGGGTAGCAATCAGCCCCAGCATTTT	TRBV2	TRBJ1-5	few	-